This T cell receptor beta chain was captured by sequencing in a study of T cells in women clearing cervical HPV infection. Background on the study: Women with histologically confirmed HPV16-related CIN3 or worse, 2 with invasive cancer, served as cases. Case blood was drawn a median around 150 days after lesion detection.

Germline assignment: CDR1 GTSNPN and CDR2 SVGIG (reference sequence). V gave up 3 bases and J gave up 0 bases; unmatched junction bases: 4. This CDR3 is 15 amino acids long. Points from the study as a whole: T-cell numbers per sample were unknown and may explain richness differences.

Cervical HPV DNA detected by MY09/MY11 PCR, typed by dot-blot. The repertoire was sequenced with immunoSEQ multiplex PCR; TCRdb's copy has only in-frame clones and lacks some. This table lists 18,000 or so clones. Of note for this clone: Its antigen is unidentified. The read terminates 3 residues ahead of where the CDR3 ends, so the germline J gene completes it.

This rearrangement joins TRBV30 to TRBJ2-7; 11 nucleotides line up with TRBD2. The sequence was collected from a woman between 18 and 70 years old with a cervical HPV16 infection that either progressed to CIN3+ or cleared (not recorded which). Sequencing was carried out using blood buffy coat. This CDR3 reads CAWRTGTSGSYEQYF. The sequenced part of the CDR3 DNA is TGTGCCTGGAGGACCGGGACTAGCGGCTCCTACGAG.